The 8 T cell receptor beta chains reported below all come from one sample, sequenced in a study of blood T cells in healthy people across ages. Using a J-beta primer mix together with a sample-barcoded 5' primer, a second PCR was run for about 6 to 12 cycles. TCRdb re-called the 5' RACE reads with MiXCR, one entry per CDR3 protein. This table holds hundreds of thousands of distinct CDR3 sequences, 62% found once. What was sequenced was blood. These receptors were obtained from a man aged 30-40 years in good health.

The chain links TRBV12-3 or TRBV12-4 to TRBJ1-2; D unresolved. The V end was cut by 2 bases, the J end by 5 bases, with 12 bases between. The CDR3 runs to 14 residues. CDR3 amino acids: CASSLSRTEYGYTF. CDR3 DNA: TGTGCCAGCAGTTTAAGTAGGACGGAATATGGCTACACCTTC.

This clonotype was observed a handful of times. Here the CDR3 DNA reads TGTGCCAGCAGCCAAGAGTCTGGGGGGCTGGAGACCCAGTACTTC. This translates into CASSQESGGLETQYF. The gene calls are TRBV4-2 and TRBJ2-5; tentatively, D is TRBD1 or TRBD2 (6 bases each). CDR3 length equals 15 residues. In germline, CDR1 is LGHNA, CDR2 YNFKEQ. The V end was cut by 0 bases, the J end by 5 bases, with 13 bases between.

This clonotype was observed a few times. The V call is TRBV7-2, the J call TRBJ2-7; maybe TRBD2 (7 bases). V lost 7 bases to trimming and J lost 4 bases, with 17 bases between them. Germline-derived CDR1 and CDR2 are SGHTA and FQGNSA. The CDR3 sequence is 14 residues long. The CDR3 nucleotides are TGTGCCAGCAAACAAGGGGGGAGGGAGTACGAGCAGTACTTC. It yields the protein CASKQGGREYEQYF.

The chain is built from TRBV20-1 and TRBJ1-2; TRBD1 is a possible D gene (6 bases). Trimming took off 2 bases at V and 9 bases at J, with 19 bases between the two ends. This CDR3 contains 14 residues. Germline assignment: CDR1 DFQATT and CDR2 SNEGSKA (reference sequence). The CDR3 sequence is CSARPPTGLWRYTF. CDR3 nucleotides: TGCAGTGCTAGACCCCCGACAGGTCTGTGGCGCTACACCTTC.

The DNA of the CDR3 is TGCAGTGCTCCTAGATCCGGGACCCTTGAGAATACGCAGTATTTT. This codes for CSAPRSGTLENTQYF. The rearrangement links TRBV20-1 to TRBJ2-3; D could derive from TRBD1 or TRBD2 (5 bases each). Germline values: CDR1 DFQATT, CDR2 SNEGSKA (reference sequence). This CDR3 has 15 amino acids. Between the trimmed V and J ends, which lost 5 bases and 7 bases, there was a span of 22 bases.

V gene TRBV4-2 combines with J gene TRBJ2-5, with D hard to call. The germline V and J ends were trimmed by 0 bases and 3 bases, with 8 bases remaining between them. There are 14 residues in the CDR3. From germline, CDR1 is LGHNA and CDR2 YNFKEQ. The CDR3 DNA is TGTGCCAGCAGCCAAGAGTACTCCGAAGAGACCCAGTACTTC. This translates into CASSQEYSEETQYF.

This chain links TRBV9 with TRBJ2-3, with 10 positions matching TRBD1. Trimming took 1 base from V and 4 from J; bases not matched to a gene: 9. The CDR3 extends over 17 amino acids. Germline loops: CDR1 SGDLS, CDR2 YYNGEE. The CDR3: CASSVRGGQGTPDTQYF. The CDR3 region has the DNA TGTGCCAGCAGCGTAAGGGGGGGACAGGGGACCCCAGATACGCAGTATTTT.

The chain recombines TRBV9 with TRBJ2-1, with TRBD2 identical over 11 bases. The length of the CDR3 is 19 residues. Losses at the gene ends were 0 bases for V and 4 bases for J; bases not matched to a gene: 12. Germline V CDR1 and CDR2: SGDLS, YYNGEE. The CDR3 DNA reads as TGTGCCAGCAGCGTAGAAGGAGGGCTAGCGGGGGGTGCTTACAATGAGCAGTTCTTC. Translating gives CASSVEGGLAGGAYNEQFF.